This T cell receptor (beta chain) comes out of a study of type 1 regulatory T cells. Study context: T-allo10 is an in vitro-generated, Tr1-enriched CD4 T cell product specific for alloantigen. Study-wide points: Compared with non-type 1 regulatory T cells, type 1 regulatory T cells showed a more restricted TCR repertoire.

Germline CDR1 and CDR2: SGHTA and FQGNSA. This CDR3 is built from 15 residues. The V end was cut by 4 bases, the J end by 7 bases, with 16 bases between. On this clonotype itself: What it binds is unknown.

TCRdb fed the reads into MiXCR, producing one record per CDR3 protein. The sample includes over 55,000 distinct CDR3 sequences, approximately 47% seen only once; the top ten take 2% to 2.5%. Source material: cultured non-Tr1 T cells, either the whole culture or a sorted T cell fraction (not recorded which). The sequence came from a human donor in good health. The gene calls are TRBV7-2 and TRBJ2-2; D tentatively reads TRBD1 or TRBD2 (5 bases each). The CDR3 coding sequence is TGTGCCAGCAGCTCGAGCTCGGGGCGCAACGGGGAGCTGTTTTTT. Translating it yields CASSSSSGRNGELFF.